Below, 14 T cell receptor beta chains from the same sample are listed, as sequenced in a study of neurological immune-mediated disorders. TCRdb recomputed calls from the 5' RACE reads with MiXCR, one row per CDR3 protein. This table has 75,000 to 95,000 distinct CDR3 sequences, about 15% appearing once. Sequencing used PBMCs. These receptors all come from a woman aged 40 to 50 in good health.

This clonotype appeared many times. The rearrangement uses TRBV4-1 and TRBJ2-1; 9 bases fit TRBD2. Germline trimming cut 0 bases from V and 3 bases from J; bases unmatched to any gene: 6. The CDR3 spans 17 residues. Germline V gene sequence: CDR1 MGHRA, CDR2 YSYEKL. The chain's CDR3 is CASSQDPRRGGYNEQFF. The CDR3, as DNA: TGCGCCAGCAGCCAAGATCCGCGGCGGGGGGGCTACAATGAGCAGTTCTTC.

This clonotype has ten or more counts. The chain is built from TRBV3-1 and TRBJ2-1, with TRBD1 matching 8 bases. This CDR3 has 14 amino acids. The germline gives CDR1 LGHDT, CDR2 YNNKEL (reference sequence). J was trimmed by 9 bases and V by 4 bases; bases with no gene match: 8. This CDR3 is CASSLGQGGGEQFF. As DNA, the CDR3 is TGTGCCAGCAGCCTTGGACAGGGTGGAGGTGAGCAGTTCTTC.

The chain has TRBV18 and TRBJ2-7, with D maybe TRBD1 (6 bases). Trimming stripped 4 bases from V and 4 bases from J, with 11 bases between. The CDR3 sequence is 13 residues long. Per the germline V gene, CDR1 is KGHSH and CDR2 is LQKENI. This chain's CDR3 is CASSLGQIYEQYF. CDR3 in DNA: TGTGCCAGCTCACTAGGACAGATATACGAGCAGTACTTC.

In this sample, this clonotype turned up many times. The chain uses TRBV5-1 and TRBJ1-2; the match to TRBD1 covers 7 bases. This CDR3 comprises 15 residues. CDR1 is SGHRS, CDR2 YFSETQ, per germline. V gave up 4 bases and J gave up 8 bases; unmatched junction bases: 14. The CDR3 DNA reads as TGCGCCAGCAGCAAAGAAGGACAGGCAGAGGACGGCTACACCTTC. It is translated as CASSKEGQAEDGYTF.

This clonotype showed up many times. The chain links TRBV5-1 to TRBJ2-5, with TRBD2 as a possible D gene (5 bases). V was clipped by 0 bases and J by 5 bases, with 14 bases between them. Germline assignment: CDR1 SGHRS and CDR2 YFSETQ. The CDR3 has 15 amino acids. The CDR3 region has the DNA TGCGCCAGCAGCTTGGAGGACCCCCGCGGGGAGACCCAGTACTTC. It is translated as CASSLEDPRGETQYF.

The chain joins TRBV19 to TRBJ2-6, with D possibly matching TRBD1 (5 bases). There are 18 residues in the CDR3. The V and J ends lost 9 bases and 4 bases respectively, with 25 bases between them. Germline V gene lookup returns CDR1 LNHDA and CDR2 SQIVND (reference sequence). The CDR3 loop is CASQPGQGGRKGANVLTF. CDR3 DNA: TGTGCCAGCCAGCCAGGGCAGGGTGGCAGAAAGGGGGCCAACGTCCTGACTTTC.

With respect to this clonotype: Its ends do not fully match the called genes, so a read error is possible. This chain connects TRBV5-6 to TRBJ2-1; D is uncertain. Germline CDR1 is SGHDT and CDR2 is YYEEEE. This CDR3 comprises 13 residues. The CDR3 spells CASSLGLPNEKFF. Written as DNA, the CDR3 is TGTGCCAGCAGCTTGGGACTCCCGAATGAGAAGTTCTTC.

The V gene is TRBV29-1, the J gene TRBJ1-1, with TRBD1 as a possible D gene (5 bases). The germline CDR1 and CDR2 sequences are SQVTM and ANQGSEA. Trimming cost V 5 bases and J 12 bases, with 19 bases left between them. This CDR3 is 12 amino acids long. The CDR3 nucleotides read TGCAGCGTTATGTCGGGACCCCGAGGGTCTTTCTTT. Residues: CSVMSGPRGSFF.

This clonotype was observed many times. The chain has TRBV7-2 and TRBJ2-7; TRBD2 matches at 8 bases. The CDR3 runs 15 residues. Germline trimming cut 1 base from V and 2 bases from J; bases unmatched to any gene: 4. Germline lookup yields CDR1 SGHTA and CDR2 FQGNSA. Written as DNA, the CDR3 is TGTGCCAGCAGCTTAGGGGCGGGGGGAACCTACGAGCAGTACGTC. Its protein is CASSLGAGGTYEQYV.

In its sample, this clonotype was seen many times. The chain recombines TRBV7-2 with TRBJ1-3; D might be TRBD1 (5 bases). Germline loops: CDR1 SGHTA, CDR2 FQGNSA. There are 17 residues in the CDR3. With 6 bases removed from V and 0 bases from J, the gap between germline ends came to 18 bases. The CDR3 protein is CASSPPSAGHSGNTIYF. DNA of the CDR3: TGTGCCAGCAGTCCACCTTCAGCAGGGCACTCTGGAAACACCATATATTTT.

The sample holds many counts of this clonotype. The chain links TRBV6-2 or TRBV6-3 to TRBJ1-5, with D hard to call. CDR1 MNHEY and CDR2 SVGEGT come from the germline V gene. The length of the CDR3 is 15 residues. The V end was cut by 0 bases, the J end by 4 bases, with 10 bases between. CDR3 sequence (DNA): TGTGCCAGCAGTTACTCGATCTCCGGGAATCAGCCCCAGCATTTT. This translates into CASSYSISGNQPQHF.

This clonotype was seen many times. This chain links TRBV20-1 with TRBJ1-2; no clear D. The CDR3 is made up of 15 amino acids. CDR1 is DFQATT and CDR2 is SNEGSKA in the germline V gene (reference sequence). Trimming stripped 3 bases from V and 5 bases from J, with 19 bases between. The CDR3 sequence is CSASALFSSEYGYTF. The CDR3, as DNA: TGCAGTGCTAGCGCCCTCTTCAGTAGTGAATATGGCTACACCTTC.

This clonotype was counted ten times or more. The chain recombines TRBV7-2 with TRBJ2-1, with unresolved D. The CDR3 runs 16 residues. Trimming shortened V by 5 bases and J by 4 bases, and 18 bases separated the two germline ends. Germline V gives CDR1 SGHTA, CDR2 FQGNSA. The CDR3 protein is CASSPNARWDYNEQFF. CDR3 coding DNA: TGTGCCAGCAGCCCCAACGCCAGGTGGGATTACAATGAGCAGTTCTTC.

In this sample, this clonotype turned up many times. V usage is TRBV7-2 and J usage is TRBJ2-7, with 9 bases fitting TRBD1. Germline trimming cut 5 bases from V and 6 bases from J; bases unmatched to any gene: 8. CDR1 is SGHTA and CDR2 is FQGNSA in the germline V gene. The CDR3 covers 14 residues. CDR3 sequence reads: CASSPGQGRGEQYF. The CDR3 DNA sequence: TGTGCCAGCAGCCCCGGACAGGGGAGAGGCGAGCAGTACTTC.